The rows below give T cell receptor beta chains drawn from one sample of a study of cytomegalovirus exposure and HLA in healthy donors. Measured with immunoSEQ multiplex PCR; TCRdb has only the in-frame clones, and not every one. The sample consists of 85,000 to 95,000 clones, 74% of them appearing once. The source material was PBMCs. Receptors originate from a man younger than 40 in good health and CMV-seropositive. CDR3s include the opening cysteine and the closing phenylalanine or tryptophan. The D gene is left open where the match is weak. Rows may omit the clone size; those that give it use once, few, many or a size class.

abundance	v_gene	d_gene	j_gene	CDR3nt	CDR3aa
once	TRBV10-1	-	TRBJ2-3	TGCGCCAGACCTACCGATTTCAGGGGTAACACAGATACGCAGTATTTT	CARPTDFRGNTDTQYF
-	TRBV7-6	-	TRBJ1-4	TGTGCCAGCAGCTCCTCAATCGGAGCAACTAATGAAAAACTGTTTTTT	CASSSSIGATNEKLFF
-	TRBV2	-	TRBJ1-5	TGTGCCAGCAGGCTCTATGGAGGTCAGCCCCAGCATTTT	CASRLYGGQPQHF
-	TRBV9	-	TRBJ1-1	TGTGCCAGCAGCGTAGATCCAGGCCGGGAAAACACTGAAGCTTTCTTT	CASSVDPGRENTEAFF
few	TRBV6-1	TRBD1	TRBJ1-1	TGTGCCAGCAGTTCATTGGACAGGCCTGAAGCTTTCTTT	CASSSLDRPEAFF
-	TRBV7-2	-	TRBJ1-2	TGTGCCAGCAGCCCAGGGGTGGACTATGGCTACACCTTC	CASSPGVDYGYTF
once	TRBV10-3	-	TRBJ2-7	TGTGCCATCAAAACGGACGGGGACTCCTACGAGCAGTACTTC	CAIKTDGDSYEQYF
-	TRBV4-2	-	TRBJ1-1	TGTGCCAGCAACCCCCGAGGGGAGGGTGAAGCTTTCTTT	CASNPRGEGEAFF
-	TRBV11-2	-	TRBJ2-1	TGTGCCAGCAGCTTAGAGAGTGCGGGGATGTACAATGAGCAGTTCTTC	CASSLESAGMYNEQFF
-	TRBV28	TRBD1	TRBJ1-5	TGTGCCAGCAGTTTAGGACAGGGGGAGGTTCAGCCCCAGCATTTT	CASSLGQGEVQPQHF
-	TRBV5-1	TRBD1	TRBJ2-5	TGCGCCAGCAGCTATTTGGGACAGGGGGCAGGTGAGACCCAGTACTTC	CASSYLGQGAGETQYF
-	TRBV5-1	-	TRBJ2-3	TGCGCCAGCAGCTTGGACAACCCTAGCACAGATACGCAGTATTTT	CASSLDNPSTDTQYF
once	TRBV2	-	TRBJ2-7	TGTGCCAGCAGTGAAGCGCTTCCAGCGTCTAAGTACTTC	CASSEALPASKYF
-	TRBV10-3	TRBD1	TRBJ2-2	TGTGCCATCAGCTGGACAGGGGGAATGGGGGAGCTGTTTTTT	CAISWTGGMGELFF
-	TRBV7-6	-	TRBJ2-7	TGTGCCAGCAGCTTAGGCCCCGCAGGGACAACCTACGAGCAGTACTTC	CASSLGPAGTTYEQYF
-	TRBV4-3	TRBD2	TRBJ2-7	TGCGCCAGCAGCCATCTGCTAGCGGGAGAGGGCTACGAGCAGTACTTC	CASSHLLAGEGYEQYF
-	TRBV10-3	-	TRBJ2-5	TGTGCCATCAGTGAGTCTCGGGGGGCCCAAGAGACCCAGTACTTC	CAISESRGAQETQYF
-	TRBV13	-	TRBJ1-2	TGTGCCAGCAGCTTGGCCAGGAACTATGGCTACACCTTC	CASSLARNYGYTF
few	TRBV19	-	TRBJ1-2	TGTGCCAGTAGTGGGGAGGGGAACTATGGCTACACCTTC	CASSGEGNYGYTF
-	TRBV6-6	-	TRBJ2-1	TGTGCCAGCAGGCCCTACCAGCGGTACAATGAGCAGTTCTTC	CASRPYQRYNEQFF
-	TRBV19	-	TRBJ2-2	TGTGCCAGTCCCGTGAGAAAAACGACAGCCGGGGAGCTGTTTTTT	CASPVRKTTAGELFF
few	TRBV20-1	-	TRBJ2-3	TGCAGTGCTAGAGTGGGCGATACGCAGTATTTT	CSARVGDTQYF
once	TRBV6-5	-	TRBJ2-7	TGTGCCAGCAGTCCGCTCAAGGGGTGGGCCTACGAGCAGTACTTC	CASSPLKGWAYEQYF
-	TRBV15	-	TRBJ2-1	TGTGCCACCAGCAGCATGAGAGCGCGGAAGGGGAAGAATGAGCAGTTCTTC	CATSSMRARKGKNEQFF
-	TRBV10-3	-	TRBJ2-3	TGTGCCACCCACCCCAGCGAGTTTAACACAGATACGCAGTATTTT	CATHPSEFNTDTQYF
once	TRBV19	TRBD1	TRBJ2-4	TGTGCCAGTAGTTACACAGGGGGAGGACTAGCCAAAAACATTCAGTACTTC	CASSYTGGGLAKNIQYF
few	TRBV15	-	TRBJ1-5	TGTGCCACCAGCAGAGACAGGGCTAGCAATCAGCCCCAGCATTTT	CATSRDRASNQPQHF
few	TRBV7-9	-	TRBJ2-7	TGTGCCAGTCGGGCGAGCGGCGACGAGCAGTACTTC	CASRASGDEQYF
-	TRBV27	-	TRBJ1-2	TGTGCCAGCAGTCCCCGGGGGGGGCTTAACTATGGCTACACCTTC	CASSPRGGLNYGYTF
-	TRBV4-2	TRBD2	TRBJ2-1	TGTGCCAGCAGCCAAGAGCCGGCGGGCGGGAGCTCCTACAATGAGCAGTTCTTC	CASSQEPAGGSSYNEQFF
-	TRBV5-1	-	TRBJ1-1	TGCGCCAGCAGCTTACTGGAGGGAGTGACTGAAGCTTTCTTT	CASSLLEGVTEAFF
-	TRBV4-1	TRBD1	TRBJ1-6	TGCGCCAGCAGCAGTACAGGGGTGGATTCACCCCTCCACTTT	CASSSTGVDSPLHF
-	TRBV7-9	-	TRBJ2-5	TGTGCCAGCAGCTTAGGGACTACACAAGAGACCCAGTACTTC	CASSLGTTQETQYF
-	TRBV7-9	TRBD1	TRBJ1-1	TGTGCCAGCAGCCAGGACAGGCTGAACACTGAAGCTTTCTTT	CASSQDRLNTEAFF
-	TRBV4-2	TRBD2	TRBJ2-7	TGTGCCAGCAGCCGCAATAGCGGGTCCAGCTTCTACGAGCAGTACTTC	CASSRNSGSSFYEQYF
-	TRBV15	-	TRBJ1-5	TGTGCCACCAGCACCGGACACCGCAATCAGCCCCAGCATTTT	CATSTGHRNQPQHF
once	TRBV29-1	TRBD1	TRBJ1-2	TGCAGCGTCGTCCCCCAGACAGGGGATGGCTACATCTTC	CSVVPQTGDGYIF
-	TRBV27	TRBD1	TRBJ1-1	TGTGCCAGCAAGCGGGCAGGGGGCCGTAACACTGAAGCTTTCTTT	CASKRAGGRNTEAFF
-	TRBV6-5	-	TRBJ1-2	TGTGCCAGCAGGAATACCTTCAGGGGCCATGGCTACACCTTC	CASRNTFRGHGYTF
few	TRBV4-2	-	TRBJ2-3	TGTGCCAGCAGCCAAGATGCGGCCCGAGATACGCAGTATTTT	CASSQDAARDTQYF
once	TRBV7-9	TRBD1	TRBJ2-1	TGTGCCAGCAGCCTAAGGACAGGAATTGACCATGAGCAGTTCTTC	CASSLRTGIDHEQFF
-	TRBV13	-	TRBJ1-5	TGTGCCAGCAGCTTAGGCTGGGGACAACATCAGCCCCAGCATTTT	CASSLGWGQHQPQHF
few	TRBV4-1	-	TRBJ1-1	TGCGCCAGCAGCCGAATATTGAATCAGGGGAACACTGAAGCTTTCTTT	CASSRILNQGNTEAFF
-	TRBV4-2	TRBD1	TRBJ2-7	TGTGCCAGCAGTCGGCCACCGGGACAGGGAAGCCACGAGCAGTACTTC	CASSRPPGQGSHEQYF
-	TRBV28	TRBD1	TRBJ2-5	TGTGCCAGCACCATGACAGGGAACCAAGAGACCCAGTACTTC	CASTMTGNQETQYF
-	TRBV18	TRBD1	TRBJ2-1	TGTGCCAGCTCCCCTAGGACAGGAGATTTCTACAATGAGCAGTTCTTC	CASSPRTGDFYNEQFF
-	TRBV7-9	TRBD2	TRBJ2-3	TGTGCCAGCAACGGACTAGCGAGCACAGATACGCAGTATTTT	CASNGLASTDTQYF
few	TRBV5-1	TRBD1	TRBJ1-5	TGCGCCAGCAGCTTGGGACAGGGAATTGATGAGCCCCAGCATTTT	CASSLGQGIDEPQHF